There are a few counts of the clone carrying this T cell receptor (beta chain). Its antigen is undetermined. Germline V gene lookup returns CDR1 SGHDT and CDR2 YYEEEE. The germline V and J ends were trimmed by 2 bases and 10 bases, with 13 bases remaining between them. The CDR3 is made up of 13 amino acids. Researchers took RNA transcripts and amplified the TCR beta CDR3 regions from them. Initially, a first-round RT-PCR of the TCR CDR3 employed the HTBI primer set. Each CDR3 protein gets one entry after TCRdb re-called the multiplex PCR reads with MiXCR. The table lists more than 500,000 distinct CDR3 sequences, roughly 16% of them singletons. The data are from a study of T cells in Graves' hyperthyroidism and ophthalmopathy. Overall study: Blood was drawn when the patient was first diagnosed and still untreated.

Study-wide findings and caveats: From stable hyperthyroidism, ophthalmopathy was separated by a 13 V-J model.

The study excluded patients with uncontrolled infection, other autoimmune disease, pregnancy or lactation. Diagnostic assessment was based on clinical symptoms, serum thyroxine and TRAb, thyroid ultrasound and orbital computed tomography. The TCR comes from a woman aged 25 to 39 with Graves' ophthalmopathy. The J gene is TRBJ2-1, the V gene TRBV5-6; D unresolved. Sequencing was done on a sample of blood. The DNA for the CDR3 is TGTGCCAGCAGCTTTCGAGAGTCGTGGGAGCAGTTCTTC. This encodes CASSFRESWEQFF.